Following are 32 T cell receptor beta chains from one sample sequenced in a study of human T cells and chemical hapten exposure. One entry per CDR3 protein results from TCRdb running MiXCR on the RACE reads. The sample consists of 75,000 to 95,000 distinct CDR3 sequences, about an eighth of them appearing once. Indicated time point: patch test 1, 2 weeks after DPC sensitization. The treatment: therapeutic diphenylcyclopropenone sensitization with weekly scalp DPC. The sequencing used whole blood, collected in connection with sensitization to the hapten diphenylcyclopropenone (DPC). These receptors were collected from a woman aged 55-75 years with alopecia areata. Some clones in this sample may be carry-over from other donors' samples.

This clonotype was observed at least ten times. V and J are TRBV7-9 and TRBJ1-5; D is undetermined. From germline, CDR1 is SEHNR and CDR2 FQNEAQ (reference sequence). V lost 1 base and J lost 7, with 8 bases in between. This CDR3 has 13 residues. The CDR3, as DNA: TGTGCCAGCAGCTTAGAGGTCAGCCAGCCCCAGCATTTT. Translating it yields CASSLEVSQPQHF.

CDR3 nucleotides: TGTGCCAGCAGGGCAGTCGGACAGGACTATGGCTACACCTTC. It translates to CASRAVGQDYGYTF. The chain carries TRBV6-5 and TRBJ1-2, with 7 bases aligning to TRBD1. Germline loops: CDR1 MNHEY, CDR2 SVGAGI. There are 14 residues in the CDR3. The trim removed 6 bases at V and 3 bases at J, leaving 7 bases unmatched.

This clonotype has just a few counts. The chain recombines TRBV18 with TRBJ1-5; D unclear. Germline CDR1 and CDR2: KGHSH and LQKENI. The CDR3 contains 18 residues. The V gene lost 3 bases and the J gene lost 0 bases, with 18 bases spanning the gap. The CDR3 coding sequence is TGTGCCAGCTCACCCGCTGCCCGGACTGACCATAGCAATCAGCCCCAGCATTTT. Residues: CASSPAARTDHSNQPQHF.

This clonotype was counted at least ten times. The gene calls are TRBV29-1 and TRBJ1-2; unclear D gene. In germline, CDR1 is SQVTM, CDR2 ANQGSEA. V dropped 4 bases and J dropped 2 bases, with 8 bases sitting between them. CDR3 length equals 12 residues. The CDR3 loop reads CSVGYKNYGYTF. CDR3 nucleotide sequence: TGCAGCGTTGGATACAAGAACTATGGCTACACCTTC. Supplemented by reference TRBV29-1 and TRBJ1-2, the full variable domain reads SAVISQKPSRDICQRGTSLTIQCQVDSQVTMMFWYRQQPGQSLTLIATANQGSEATYESGFVIDKFPISRPNLTFSTLTVSNMSPEDSSIYLCSVGYKNYGYTFGSGTRLTVV.

Of note for this clonotype: Since a much larger clone is just one base distant, this may be a read error. This chain connects TRBV7-9 to TRBJ1-2, with D possibly matching TRBD1 (6 bases). Germline V lookup: CDR1 SEHNR, CDR2 FQNEAQ (reference sequence). This CDR3 spans 14 amino acids. The CDR3 reads CAGSEGQFNYGYTF. The CDR3 nucleotides are TGTGCCGGCAGCGAAGGACAGTTTAACTATGGCTACACCTTC.

The table lists this clonotype with a few counts. The rearrangement uses TRBV10-2 and TRBJ1-6; 7 bases are shared with TRBD1. CDR3 length: 15 residues. Germline V gene data show CDR1 as WSHSY and CDR2 as SAAADI. The trim removed 7 bases at V and 9 bases at J, leaving 12 bases unmatched. The CDR3 is CASTSTGLRGSPLHF. CDR3 bases: TGCGCCAGCACCTCGACAGGGTTGCGGGGTTCACCCCTCCACTTT.

This clonotype was seen ten or more times. The genes are TRBV24-1 and TRBJ2-1; TRBD2 agrees at 13 bases. CDR3 size: 15 residues. Germline V gene data show CDR1 as KGHDR and CDR2 as SFDVKD. Trimming took 3 bases from V and 9 from J; bases not matched to a gene: 4. CDR3 protein: CATSDNGLAGAEQFF. The CDR3 DNA reads TGTGCCACCAGTGATAACGGACTAGCGGGAGCTGAGCAGTTCTTC.

This clonotype occurred a few times. This sequence joins TRBV3-1 and TRBJ1-5, with D unclear. There are 13 residues in the CDR3. Germline CDR1 is LGHDT and CDR2 is YNNKEL (reference sequence). V was trimmed by 2 bases and J by 5 bases, leaving 7 bases between them. The CDR3: CASSQTEYQPQHF. In DNA, the CDR3 is TGTGCCAGCAGCCAAACAGAATATCAGCCCCAGCATTTT.

This clonotype was counted at least ten times. This rearrangement joins TRBV7-6 to TRBJ1-3; TRBD1 agrees at 8 bases. The length of the CDR3 is 15 residues. Germline CDR1 SGHVS, CDR2 FNYEAQ. J lost 4 bases, V lost 5 bases, and 7 bases had no gene match. The CDR3 DNA follows: TGTGCCAGCAGCCTCCAGGGGGCCGAGGGAAACACCATATATTTT. Protein: CASSLQGAEGNTIYF.

The chain uses TRBV28 and TRBJ2-4, with D possibly TRBD2 on 7 matching bases. The CDR3 runs to 14 residues. Trimming removed 6 bases at V and 10 bases at J, with 19 bases between. From germline, CDR1 is MDHEN and CDR2 SYDVKM. This CDR3 reads CASSRGGSNIIQYF. The CDR3 bases are TGTGCCAGCAGCAGGGGAGGGTCTAACATTATTCAGTACTTC.

This clonotype was seen repeatedly, ten times or more. The V call is TRBV13, the J call TRBJ2-1; the D gene is possibly TRBD1 (7 bases). Germline V gives CDR1 PRHDT, CDR2 FYEKMQ (reference sequence). The CDR3 spans 13 residues. Trimming removed 5 bases from V and 7 bases from J, with 12 bases in between. CDR3 bases: TGTGCCAGCAGCGCGGGACAGATAAATGAGCAGTTCTTC. This sequence encodes CASSAGQINEQFF.

This clonotype was counted only a few times. This rearrangement joins TRBV9 to TRBJ1-5; the D is unclear. In germline, CDR1 is SGDLS, CDR2 YYNGEE. The CDR3 extends over 14 amino acids. V lost 0 bases, J lost 4 bases, and 8 bases lay in between. CDR3 residues: CASSVGQENQPQHF. CDR3 nucleotides: TGTGCCAGCAGCGTAGGGCAGGAAAATCAGCCCCAGCATTTT.

This clonotype has ten or more counts. This chain joins TRBV29-1 and TRBJ2-5; D is ambiguous. The germline CDR1 and CDR2 sequences are SQVTM and ANQGSEA. The CDR3 spans 11 residues. V shed 3 bases and J shed 11 bases, with 13 bases lying between them. The CDR3 coding sequence is TGCAGCGTTGAGCGGTCTGCCTTACAGTACTTC. Encoded protein: CSVERSALQYF.

This clonotype was seen repeatedly, ten times or more. The V and J genes are TRBV5-1 and TRBJ2-1; 8 bases agree with TRBD2. The V gene's germline CDR1 is SGHRS and CDR2 YFSETQ. Trimming removed 0 bases from V and 4 bases from J; junction bases left unmatched: 3. This CDR3 has 15 residues. CDR3 DNA sequence: TGCGCCAGCAGCTTGGGGACTAGCTCATACAATGAGCAGTTCTTC. This codes for CASSLGTSSYNEQFF. Looking up the rest from reference TRBV5-1 and TRBJ2-1 gives the full variable domain: KAGVTQTPRYLIKTRGQQVTLSCSPISGHRSVSWYQQTPGQGLQFLFEYFSETQRNKGNFPGRFSGRQFSNSRSEMNVSTLELGDSALYLCASSLGTSSYNEQFFGPGTRLTVL.

This clonotype was counted ten times or more. The chain links TRBV7-9 to TRBJ2-5, with 10 positions matching TRBD1. CDR1 is SEHNR, CDR2 FQNEAQ, per germline (reference sequence). V gave up 1 base and J gave up 1 base; unmatched junction bases: 3. This CDR3 has 16 amino acids. Here the CDR3 DNA reads TGTGCCAGCAGCTTAGGAGACAGGGGGCCCCAAGAGACCCAGTACTTC. Translation gives CASSLGDRGPQETQYF.

A few counts support this clonotype. This rearrangement joins TRBV20-1 to TRBJ1-2; the D is unclear. This CDR3 contains 15 residues. Trimming pared 0 bases from V and 2 bases from J, leaving 13 bases between. Looked up from germline, CDR1 is DFQATT and CDR2 is SNEGSKA (reference sequence). The CDR3 DNA follows: TGCAGTGCTAGAGATTGGAGGCAAACAAACTATGGCTACACCTTC. Translation gives CSARDWRQTNYGYTF.

This clonotype was observed many times. The chain uses TRBV4-1 and TRBJ2-2, with 7 nucleotides matching TRBD1. J lost 5 bases, V lost 0 bases, and 9 bases had no gene match. The CDR3 covers 17 residues. Germline V gives CDR1 MGHRA, CDR2 YSYEKL. The CDR3 coding sequence is TGCGCCAGCAGCCAAGATCAGGGGGTTTTTTGGACCGGGGAGCTGTTTTTT. Encoded protein: CASSQDQGVFWTGELFF.

The sample holds many counts of this clonotype. This rearrangement joins TRBV11-2 to TRBJ2-7; no clear D. V lost 8 bases and J 4 bases, leaving 9 bases between the germline ends. The CDR3 length is 11 residues. The germline gives CDR1 SGHAT, CDR2 FQNNGV. The CDR3 reads CASAAQYEQYF. For the CDR3, the DNA is TGTGCCAGCGCTGCCCAATACGAGCAGTACTTC. The entire variable domain, with the rest obtained from reference TRBV11-2 and TRBJ2-7, is as follows: EAGVAQSPRYKIIEKRQSVAFWCNPISGHATLYWYQQILGQGPKLLIQFQNNGVVDDSQLPKDRFSAERLKGVDSTLKIQPAKLEDSAVYLCASAAQYEQYFGPGTRLTVT.

The genes are TRBV2 and TRBJ1-2; D uncertain. The CDR3 sequence is 13 residues long. V lost 4 bases, J lost 0 bases, and 6 bases lay in between. Germline loops: CDR1 SNHLY, CDR2 FYNNEI. CDR3 loop: CASSGPANYGYTF. As DNA, the CDR3 is TGTGCCAGCAGTGGTCCAGCTAACTATGGCTACACCTTC.

This sequence joins TRBV4-1 and TRBJ2-1; the D is unclear. Germline assignment: CDR1 MGHRA and CDR2 YSYEKL. CDR3 length: 12 residues. V was cut by 1 base and J by 8 bases, with 6 bases left in between. Here the CDR3 DNA reads TGCGCCAGCAGCCAAGCCTGGCATGAGCAGTTCTTC. As protein: CASSQAWHEQFF.

This clonotype was recorded a few times. This chain connects TRBV18 to TRBJ1-6, with D maybe TRBD1 (5 bases). CDR3 size: 16 residues. Germline CDR1 KGHSH, CDR2 LQKENI. The V gene lost 0 bases and the J gene lost 7 bases, with 13 bases spanning the gap. CDR3 in DNA: TGTGCCAGCTCACCACCGGGTAGGGGTGGAAATTCACCCCTCCACTTT. Its translation is CASSPPGRGGNSPLHF.

This clonotype occurred many times. The chain carries TRBV20-1 and TRBJ2-1, with 14 bases that match TRBD2. J was trimmed by 0 bases and V by 6 bases; bases with no gene match: 7. This CDR3 spans 17 amino acids. Germline V gives CDR1 DFQATT, CDR2 SNEGSKA (reference sequence). The chain's CDR3 is CSARTSGGWSSYNEQFF. The CDR3 nucleotides read TGCAGTGCACGGACTAGCGGGGGGTGGAGCTCCTACAATGAGCAGTTCTTC.

This clonotype has just a few counts. The chain's CDR3 is CASSGGNRGNTIYF. The CDR3 bases are TGTGCCAGCAGCGGCGGCAATCGGGGAAACACCATATATTTT. The V and J genes are TRBV13 and TRBJ1-3; D is undetermined. Trimming left V 5 bases short and J 4 bases short, with 12 bases between. The length of the CDR3 is 14 residues. The germline gives CDR1 PRHDT, CDR2 FYEKMQ (reference sequence). Complete variable domain (other parts from reference TRBV13 and TRBJ1-3): AAGVIQSPRHLIKEKRETATLKCYPIPRHDTVYWYQQGPGQDPQFLISFYEKMQSDKGSIPDRFSAQQFSDYHSELNMSSLELGDSALYFCASSGGNRGNTIYFGEGSWLTVV.

The chain links TRBV4-1 to TRBJ2-7, with TRBD2 matching 8 bases. This CDR3 spans 17 amino acids. CDR1 is MGHRA, CDR2 YSYEKL, per germline. J was trimmed by 3 bases and V by 1 base; bases with no gene match: 11. The CDR3 protein is CASSQAGGGGPLYEQYF. As DNA, the CDR3 is TGCGCCAGCAGCCAAGCCGGGGGCGGGGGGCCACTCTACGAGCAGTACTTC.

In this sample, this clonotype turned up many times. The chain recombines TRBV7-9 with TRBJ1-2; D is possibly TRBD1 (5 bases). V lost 1 base and J 4 bases, leaving 7 bases between the germline ends. Germline V gene lookup returns CDR1 SEHNR and CDR2 FQNEAQ (reference sequence). The CDR3 is 13 amino acids. The CDR3: CASSLGDGYGYTF. The CDR3, as DNA: TGTGCCAGCAGCTTAGGGGACGGCTATGGCTACACCTTC. Supplemented by reference TRBV7-9 and TRBJ1-2, the full variable domain reads DTGVSQNPRHKITKRGQNVTFRCDPISEHNRLYWYRQTLGQGPEFLTYFQNEAQLEKSRLLSDRFSAERPKGSFSTLEIQRTEQGDSAMYLCASSLGDGYGYTFGSGTRLTVV.

The V and J genes are TRBV10-3 and TRBJ1-1; 8 nucleotides agree with TRBD1. Germline loops: CDR1 ENHRY, CDR2 SYGVKD. With 11 bases clipped from V and 2 bases from J, the junction kept 10 bases outside the gene matches. The CDR3 consists of 14 residues. Here the CDR3 reads CASKGQELNTEAFF. The CDR3 bases are TGTGCCTCGAAGGGACAGGAACTAAACACTGAAGCTTTCTTT.

The sample holds many counts of this clonotype. The J gene is TRBJ2-7, the V gene TRBV3-1, with D unclear. The CDR3 is 14 residues long. The V gene lost 0 bases and the J gene lost 4 bases, with 10 bases spanning the gap. The germline gives CDR1 LGHDT, CDR2 YNNKEL (reference sequence). Here the CDR3 DNA reads TGTGCCAGCAGCCAAGAGGGATTTGGGTACGAGCAGTACTTC. Protein sequence: CASSQEGFGYEQYF.

The genes are TRBV5-1 and TRBJ2-7; D uncertain. This CDR3 comprises 13 residues. V was trimmed by 0 bases and J by 12 bases, leaving 16 bases between them. Germline CDR1 and CDR2: SGHRS and YFSETQ. As DNA, the CDR3 is TGCGCCAGCAGCTTGGCCTTGGCGATTAAGTGGTACTTC. Translated, it gives CASSLALAIKWYF.

The sample holds many counts of this clonotype. V and J are TRBV3-1 and TRBJ1-1, with D perhaps matching TRBD1 (6 bases). CDR1 is LGHDT, CDR2 YNNKEL, per germline (reference sequence). This CDR3 region has 16 residues. V was shortened by 4 bases and J by 1 base, with 16 bases between the two germline ends. This CDR3 reads CASSPGQGMRNTEAFF. The CDR3 bases are TGTGCCAGCAGCCCGGGGCAGGGGATGAGGAACACTGAAGCTTTCTTT.

This clonotype was seen ten or more times. V is TRBV4-2 and J is TRBJ2-2, with no clear D. The CDR3 is 14 amino acids. Germline V gene sequence: CDR1 LGHNA, CDR2 YNFKEQ. Trimming cost V 1 base and J 6 bases, with 9 bases left between them. The CDR3, as DNA: TGTGCCAGCAGCCAAGCTAGGCACTCCGGGGAGCTGTTTTTT. Protein sequence: CASSQARHSGELFF.

This clonotype showed up many times. This CDR3 reads CASSGDSYLSYEQYF. The CDR3 region has the DNA TGTGCCAGCAGTGGGGACAGTTACTTGTCCTACGAGCAGTACTTC. The V and J genes are TRBV2 and TRBJ2-7; TRBD1 aligns across 7 bases. With 4 bases clipped from V and 1 base from J, the junction kept 7 bases outside the gene matches. The CDR3 extends over 15 amino acids. The V gene's germline CDR1 is SNHLY and CDR2 FYNNEI. Looking up the rest from reference TRBV2 and TRBJ2-7 gives the full variable domain: EPEVTQTPSHQVTQMGQEVILRCVPISNHLYFYWYRQILGQKVEFLVSFYNNEISEKSEIFDDQFSVERPDGSNFTLKIRSTKLEDSAMYFCASSGDSYLSYEQYFGPGTRLTVT.

This clonotype showed up many times. The gene calls are TRBV5-1 and TRBJ1-1; no firm D call. The V end was cut by 4 bases, the J end by 4 bases, with 14 bases between. The CDR3 consists of 14 residues. Germline CDR1 SGHRS, CDR2 YFSETQ. CDR3 in amino acids: CASSAGPRSTEAFF. DNA for the CDR3: TGCGCCAGCAGCGCCGGACCTCGAAGCACTGAAGCTTTCTTT.